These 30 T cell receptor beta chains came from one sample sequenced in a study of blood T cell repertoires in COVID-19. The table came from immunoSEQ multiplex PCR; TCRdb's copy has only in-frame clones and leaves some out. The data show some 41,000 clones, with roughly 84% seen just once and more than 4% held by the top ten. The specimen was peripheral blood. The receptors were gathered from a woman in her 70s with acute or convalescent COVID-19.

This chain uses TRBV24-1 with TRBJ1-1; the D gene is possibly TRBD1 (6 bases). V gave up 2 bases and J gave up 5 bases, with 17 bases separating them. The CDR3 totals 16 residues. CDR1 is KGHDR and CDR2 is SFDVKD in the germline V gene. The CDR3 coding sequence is TGTGCCACCAGTGATTCAAAAGGGGGAGGGTGGACTGAAGCTTTCTTT. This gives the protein CATSDSKGGGWTEAFF.

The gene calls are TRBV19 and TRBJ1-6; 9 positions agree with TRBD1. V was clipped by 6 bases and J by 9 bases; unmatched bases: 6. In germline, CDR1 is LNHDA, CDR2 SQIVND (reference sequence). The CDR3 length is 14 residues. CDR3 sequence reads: CASSPRDRVSPLHF. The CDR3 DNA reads TGTGCCAGTAGCCCTCGGGACAGGGTTTCACCCCTCCACTTT. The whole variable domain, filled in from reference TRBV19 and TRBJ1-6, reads DGGITQSPKYLFRKEGQNVTLSCEQNLNHDAMYWYRQDPGQGLRLIYYSQIVNDFQKGDIAEGYSVSREKKESFPLTVTSAQKNPTAFYLCASSPRDRVSPLHFGNGTRLTVT.

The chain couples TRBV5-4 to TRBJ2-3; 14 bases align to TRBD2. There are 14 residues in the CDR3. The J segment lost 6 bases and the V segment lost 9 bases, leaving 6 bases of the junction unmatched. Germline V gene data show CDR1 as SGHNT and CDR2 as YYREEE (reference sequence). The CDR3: CAISTSGGADTQYF. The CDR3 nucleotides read TGTGCCATCTCGACTAGCGGGGGGGCCGATACGCAGTATTTT.

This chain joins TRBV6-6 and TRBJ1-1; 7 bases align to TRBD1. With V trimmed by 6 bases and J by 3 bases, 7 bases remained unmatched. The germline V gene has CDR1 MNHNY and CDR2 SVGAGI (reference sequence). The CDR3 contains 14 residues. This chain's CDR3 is CASRPGGADTEAFF. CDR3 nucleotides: TGTGCCAGCAGACCAGGGGGTGCGGACACTGAAGCTTTCTTT.

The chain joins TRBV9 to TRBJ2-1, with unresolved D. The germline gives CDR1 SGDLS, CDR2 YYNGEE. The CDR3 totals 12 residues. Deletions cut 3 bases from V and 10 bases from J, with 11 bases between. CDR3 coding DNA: TGTGCCAGCAGCGCCTACTACCGGGAGCAGTTCTTC. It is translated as CASSAYYREQFF.

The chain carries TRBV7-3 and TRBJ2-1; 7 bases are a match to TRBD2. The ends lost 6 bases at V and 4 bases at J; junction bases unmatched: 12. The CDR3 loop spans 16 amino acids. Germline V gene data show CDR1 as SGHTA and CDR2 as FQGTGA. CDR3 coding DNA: TGTGCCAGCAGGTCCGGGACGGGAGGAGGTTACAATGAGCAGTTCTTC. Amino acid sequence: CASRSGTGGGYNEQFF.

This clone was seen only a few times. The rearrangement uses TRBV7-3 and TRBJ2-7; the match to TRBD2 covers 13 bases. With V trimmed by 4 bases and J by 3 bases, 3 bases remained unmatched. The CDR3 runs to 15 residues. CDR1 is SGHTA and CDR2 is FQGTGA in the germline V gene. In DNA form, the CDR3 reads TGTGCCAGCAGCTCGGGACTAGCGGGAATCTACGAGCAGTACTTC. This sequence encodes CASSSGLAGIYEQYF.

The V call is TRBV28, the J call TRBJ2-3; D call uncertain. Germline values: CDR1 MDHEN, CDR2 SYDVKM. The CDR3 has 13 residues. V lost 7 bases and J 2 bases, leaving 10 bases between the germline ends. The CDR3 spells CASTPTFTDTQYF. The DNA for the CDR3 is TGTGCCAGCACCCCTACTTTCACAGATACGCAGTATTTT.

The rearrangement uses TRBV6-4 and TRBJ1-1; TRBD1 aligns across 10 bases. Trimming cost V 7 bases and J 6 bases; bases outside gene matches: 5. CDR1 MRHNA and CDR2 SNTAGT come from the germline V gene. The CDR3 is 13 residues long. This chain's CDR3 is CASKSGTGAEAFF. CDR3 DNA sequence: TGTGCCAGCAAATCCGGGACAGGGGCTGAAGCTTTCTTT.

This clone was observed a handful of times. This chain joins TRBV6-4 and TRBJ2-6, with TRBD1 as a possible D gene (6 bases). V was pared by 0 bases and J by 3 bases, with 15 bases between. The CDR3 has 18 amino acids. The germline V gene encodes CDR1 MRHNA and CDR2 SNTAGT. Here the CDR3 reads CASSDSPGGGYGANVLTF. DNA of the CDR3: TGTGCCAGCAGTGACTCACCTGGGGGCGGATATGGGGCCAACGTCCTGACTTTC.

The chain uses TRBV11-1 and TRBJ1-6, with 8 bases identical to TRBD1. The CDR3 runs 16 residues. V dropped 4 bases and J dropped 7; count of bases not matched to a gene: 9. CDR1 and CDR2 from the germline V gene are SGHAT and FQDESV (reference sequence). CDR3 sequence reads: CASSSVRTGRNSPLHF. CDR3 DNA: TGTGCCAGCAGCTCCGTCCGGACAGGGAGAAATTCACCCCTCCACTTT.

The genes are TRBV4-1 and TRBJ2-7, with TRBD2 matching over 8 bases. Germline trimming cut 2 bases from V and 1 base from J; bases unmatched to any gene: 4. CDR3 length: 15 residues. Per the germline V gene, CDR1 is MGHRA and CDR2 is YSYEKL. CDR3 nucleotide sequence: TGCGCCAGCAGCCAAATACTAGCGGTGTCCTACGAGCAGTACTTC. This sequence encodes CASSQILAVSYEQYF.

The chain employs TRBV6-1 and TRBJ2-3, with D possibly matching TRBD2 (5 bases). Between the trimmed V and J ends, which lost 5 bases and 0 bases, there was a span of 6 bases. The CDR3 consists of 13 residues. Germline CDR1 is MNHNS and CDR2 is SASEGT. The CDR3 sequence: CASSRDSTDTQYF. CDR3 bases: TGTGCCAGCAGTCGGGATAGCACAGATACGCAGTATTTT.

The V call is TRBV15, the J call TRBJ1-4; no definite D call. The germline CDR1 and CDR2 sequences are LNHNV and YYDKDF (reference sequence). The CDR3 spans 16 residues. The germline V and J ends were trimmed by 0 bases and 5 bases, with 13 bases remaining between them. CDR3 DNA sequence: TGTGCCACCAGCAGAGATCCCTATAAGGAGAATGAAAAACTGTTTTTT. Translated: CATSRDPYKENEKLFF.

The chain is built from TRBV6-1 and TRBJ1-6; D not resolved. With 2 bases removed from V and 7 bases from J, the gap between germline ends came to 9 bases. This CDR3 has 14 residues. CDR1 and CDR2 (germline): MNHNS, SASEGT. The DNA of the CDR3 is TGTGCCAGCAGTGAACCGGGATTAAATTCACCCCTCCACTTT. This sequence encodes CASSEPGLNSPLHF.

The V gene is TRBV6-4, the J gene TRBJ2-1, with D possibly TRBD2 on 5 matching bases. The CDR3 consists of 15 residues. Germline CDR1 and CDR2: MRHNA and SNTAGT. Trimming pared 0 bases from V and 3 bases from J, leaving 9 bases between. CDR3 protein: CASSDSGGLYNEQFF. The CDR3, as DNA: TGTGCCAGCAGTGACTCTGGCGGGCTCTACAATGAGCAGTTCTTC.

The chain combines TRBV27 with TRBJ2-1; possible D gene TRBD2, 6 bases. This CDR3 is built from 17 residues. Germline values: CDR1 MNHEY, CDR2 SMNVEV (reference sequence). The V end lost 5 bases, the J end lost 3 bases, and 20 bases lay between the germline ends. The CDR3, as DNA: TGTGCCAGCAGTGGAGGCGCCGGAGGGCCTCGCTACAATGAGCAGTTCTTC. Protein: CASSGGAGGPRYNEQFF.

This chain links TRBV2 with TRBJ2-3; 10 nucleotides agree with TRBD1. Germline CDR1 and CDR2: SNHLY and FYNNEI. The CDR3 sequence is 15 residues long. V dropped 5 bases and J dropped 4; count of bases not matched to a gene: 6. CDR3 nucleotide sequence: TGTGCCAGCAGTACCGGGACAGGGGCCCCAGATACGCAGTATTTT. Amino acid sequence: CASSTGTGAPDTQYF.

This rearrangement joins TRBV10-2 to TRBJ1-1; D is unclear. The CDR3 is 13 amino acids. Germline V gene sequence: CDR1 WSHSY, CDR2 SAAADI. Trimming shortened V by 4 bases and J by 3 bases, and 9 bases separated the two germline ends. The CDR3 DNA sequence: TGCGCCAGCAGTGCCTTACGAGACACTGAAGCTTTCTTT. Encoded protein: CASSALRDTEAFF.

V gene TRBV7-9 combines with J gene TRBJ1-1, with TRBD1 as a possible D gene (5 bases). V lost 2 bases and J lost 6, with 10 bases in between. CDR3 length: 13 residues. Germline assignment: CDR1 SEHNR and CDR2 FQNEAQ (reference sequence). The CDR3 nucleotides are TGTGCCAGCAGCTTACAGGGCCTTCCTGAAGCTTTCTTT. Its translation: CASSLQGLPEAFF.

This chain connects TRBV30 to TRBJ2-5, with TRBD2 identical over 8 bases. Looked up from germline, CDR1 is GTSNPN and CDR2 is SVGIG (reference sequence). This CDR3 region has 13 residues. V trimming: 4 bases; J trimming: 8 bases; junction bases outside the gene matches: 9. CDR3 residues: CAWTTSGRGTQYF. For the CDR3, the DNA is TGTGCCTGGACCACGAGCGGGAGAGGAACCCAGTACTTC. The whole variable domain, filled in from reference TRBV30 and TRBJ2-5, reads SQTIHQWPATLVQPVGSPLSLECTVEGTSNPNLYWYRQAAGRGLQLLFYSVGIGQISSEVPQNLSASRPQDRQFILSSKKLLLSDSGFYLCAWTTSGRGTQYFGPGTRLLVL.

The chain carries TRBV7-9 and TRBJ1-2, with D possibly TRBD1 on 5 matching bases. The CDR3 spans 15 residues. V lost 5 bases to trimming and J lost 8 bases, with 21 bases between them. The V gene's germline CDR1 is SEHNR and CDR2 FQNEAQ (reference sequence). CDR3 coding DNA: TGTGCCAGCAGCCGATTGGGGGGAGAGCAAAGAGGCTACACCTTC. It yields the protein CASSRLGGEQRGYTF.

In DNA form, the CDR3 reads TGTGCCAGCAGTTTTGTGACGGCCGGAGTCAGGCAGGGGTTCACAGATACGCAGTATTTT. Amino acids: CASSFVTAGVRQGFTDTQYF. The chain combines TRBV27 with TRBJ2-3; D is possibly TRBD1 (6 bases). Germline values: CDR1 MNHEY, CDR2 SMNVEV (reference sequence). V was pared by 3 bases and J by 2 bases, with 27 bases between. This CDR3 is built from 20 residues.

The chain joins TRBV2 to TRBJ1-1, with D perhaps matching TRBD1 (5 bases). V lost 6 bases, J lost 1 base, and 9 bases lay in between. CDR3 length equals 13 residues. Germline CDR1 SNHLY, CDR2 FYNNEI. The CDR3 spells CASRTTGNTEAFF. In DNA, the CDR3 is TGTGCCAGCAGAACCACAGGGAACACTGAAGCTTTCTTT.

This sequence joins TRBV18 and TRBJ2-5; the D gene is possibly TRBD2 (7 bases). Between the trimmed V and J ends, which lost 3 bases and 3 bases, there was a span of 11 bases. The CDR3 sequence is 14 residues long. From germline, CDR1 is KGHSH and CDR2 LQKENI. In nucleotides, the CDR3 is TGTGCCAGCTCACCGGCGGGGGCTGAAGAGACCCAGTACTTC. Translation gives CASSPAGAEETQYF.

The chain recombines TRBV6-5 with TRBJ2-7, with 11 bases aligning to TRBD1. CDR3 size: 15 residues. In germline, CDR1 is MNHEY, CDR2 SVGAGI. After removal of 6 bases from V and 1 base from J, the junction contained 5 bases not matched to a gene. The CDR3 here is CASRTGQGASYEQYF. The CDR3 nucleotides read TGTGCCAGCAGGACAGGACAGGGGGCTTCCTACGAGCAGTACTTC.

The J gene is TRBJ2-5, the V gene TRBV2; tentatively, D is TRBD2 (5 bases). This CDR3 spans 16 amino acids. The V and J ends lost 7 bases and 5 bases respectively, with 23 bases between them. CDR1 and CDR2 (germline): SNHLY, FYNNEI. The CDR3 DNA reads TGTGCCAGCACCGAATATGGAGGACGGAGAAAGGAGACCCAGTACTTC. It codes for CASTEYGGRRKETQYF.

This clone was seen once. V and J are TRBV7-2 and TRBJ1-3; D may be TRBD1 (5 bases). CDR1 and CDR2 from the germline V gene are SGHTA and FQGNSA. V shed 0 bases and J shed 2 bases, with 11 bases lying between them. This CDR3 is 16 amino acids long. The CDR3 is CASSLALAGTGNTIYF. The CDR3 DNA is TGTGCCAGCAGCTTAGCATTGGCAGGGACTGGAAACACCATATATTTT.

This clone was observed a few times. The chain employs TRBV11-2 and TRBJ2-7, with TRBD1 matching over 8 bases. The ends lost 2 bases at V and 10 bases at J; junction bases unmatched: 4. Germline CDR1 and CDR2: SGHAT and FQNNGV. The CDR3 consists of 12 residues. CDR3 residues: CASSLLDRGQYF. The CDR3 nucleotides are TGTGCCAGCAGCTTACTTGACAGGGGACAGTACTTC. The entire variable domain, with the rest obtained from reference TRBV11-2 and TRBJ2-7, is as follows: EAGVAQSPRYKIIEKRQSVAFWCNPISGHATLYWYQQILGQGPKLLIQFQNNGVVDDSQLPKDRFSAERLKGVDSTLKIQPAKLEDSAVYLCASSLLDRGQYFGPGTRLTVT.

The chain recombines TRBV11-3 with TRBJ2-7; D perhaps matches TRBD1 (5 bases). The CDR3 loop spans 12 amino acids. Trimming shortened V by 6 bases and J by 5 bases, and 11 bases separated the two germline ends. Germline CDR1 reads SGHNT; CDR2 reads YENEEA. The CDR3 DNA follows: TGTGCCAGCAGATACACAGGTCACGAGCAGTACTTC. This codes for CASRYTGHEQYF.